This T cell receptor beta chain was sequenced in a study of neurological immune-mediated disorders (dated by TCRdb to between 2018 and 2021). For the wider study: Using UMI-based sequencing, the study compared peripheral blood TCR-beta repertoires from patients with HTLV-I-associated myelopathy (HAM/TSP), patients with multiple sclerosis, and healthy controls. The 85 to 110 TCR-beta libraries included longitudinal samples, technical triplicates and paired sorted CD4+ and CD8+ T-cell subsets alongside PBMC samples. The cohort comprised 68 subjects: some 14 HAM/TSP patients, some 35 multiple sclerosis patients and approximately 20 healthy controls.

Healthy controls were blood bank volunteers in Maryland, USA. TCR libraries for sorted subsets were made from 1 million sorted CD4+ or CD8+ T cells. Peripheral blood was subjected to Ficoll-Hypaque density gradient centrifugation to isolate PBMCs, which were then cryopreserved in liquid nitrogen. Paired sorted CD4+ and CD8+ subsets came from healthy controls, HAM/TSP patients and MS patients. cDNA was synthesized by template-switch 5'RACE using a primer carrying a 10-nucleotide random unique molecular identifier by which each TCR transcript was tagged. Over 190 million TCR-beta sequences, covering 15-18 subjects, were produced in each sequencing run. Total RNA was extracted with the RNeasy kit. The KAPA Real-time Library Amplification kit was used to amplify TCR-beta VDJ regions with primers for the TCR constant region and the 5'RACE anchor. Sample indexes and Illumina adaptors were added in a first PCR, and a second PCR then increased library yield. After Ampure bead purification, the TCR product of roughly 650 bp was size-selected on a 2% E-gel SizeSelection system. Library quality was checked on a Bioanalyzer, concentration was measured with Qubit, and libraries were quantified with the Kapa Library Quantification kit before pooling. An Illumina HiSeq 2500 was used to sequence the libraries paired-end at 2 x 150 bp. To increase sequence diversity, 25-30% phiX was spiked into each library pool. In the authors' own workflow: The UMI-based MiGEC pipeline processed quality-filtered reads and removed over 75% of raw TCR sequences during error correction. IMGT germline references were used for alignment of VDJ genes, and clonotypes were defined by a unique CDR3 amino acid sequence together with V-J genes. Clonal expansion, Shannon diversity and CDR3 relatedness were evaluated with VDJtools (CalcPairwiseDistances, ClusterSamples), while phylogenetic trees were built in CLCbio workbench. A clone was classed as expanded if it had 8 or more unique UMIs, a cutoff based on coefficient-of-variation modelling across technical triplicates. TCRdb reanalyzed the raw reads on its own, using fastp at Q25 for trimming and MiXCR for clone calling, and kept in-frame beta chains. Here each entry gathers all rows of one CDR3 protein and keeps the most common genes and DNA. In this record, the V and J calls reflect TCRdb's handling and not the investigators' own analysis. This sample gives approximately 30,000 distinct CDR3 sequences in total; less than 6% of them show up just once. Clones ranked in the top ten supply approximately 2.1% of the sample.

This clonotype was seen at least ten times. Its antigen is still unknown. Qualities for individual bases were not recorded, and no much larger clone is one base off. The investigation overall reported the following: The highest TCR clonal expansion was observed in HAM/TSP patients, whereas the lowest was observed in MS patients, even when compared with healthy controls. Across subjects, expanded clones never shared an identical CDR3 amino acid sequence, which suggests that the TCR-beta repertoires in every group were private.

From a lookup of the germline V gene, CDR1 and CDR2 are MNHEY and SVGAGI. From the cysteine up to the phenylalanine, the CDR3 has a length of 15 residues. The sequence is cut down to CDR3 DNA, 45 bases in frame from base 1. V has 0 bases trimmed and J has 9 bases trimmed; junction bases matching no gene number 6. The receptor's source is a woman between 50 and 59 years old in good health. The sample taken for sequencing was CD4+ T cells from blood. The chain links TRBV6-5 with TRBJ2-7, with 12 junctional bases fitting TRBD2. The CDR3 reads CASSYSLAGGQGQYF. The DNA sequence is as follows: TGTGCCAGCAGTTACTCACTAGCGGGGGGCCAGGGGCAGTACTTC.